This is a list of T cell receptor beta chains from one sample in a study of T cell responses to AZD1222 COVID-19 vaccine. Profiling relied on immunoSEQ multiplex PCR, and the TCRdb table lists in-frame clones only, not all of them. Of some 150,000 clones listed, more than 80% are singletons. The sample here was peripheral blood, taken 28 days after the second dose of the MenACWY control vaccine. The source of these receptors is an adult who received the MenACWY meningococcal vaccine as a control. Both conserved end residues are part of each CDR3. A D gene is named only where the DNA matches it firmly. A clone size is listed for some rows: how often the clone was seen (once, few, many), or a class if it is expanded.

TRBV7-9	TRBJ2-7	TRBD2	.	TGTGCCAGCAGCTTAGCAGCACTAGCGGGAGCGGGTGAGCAGTACTTC	CASSLAALAGAGEQYF
TRBV19	TRBJ2-2	TRBD2	.	TGTGCCAGTAGTTGGGGTTGGCGAGCGGGACCCAGCGTTGTCGGGGAGCTGTTTTTT	CASSWGWRAGPSVVGELFF
TRBV12-3/TRBV12-4	TRBJ1-2	.	.	TGTGCCAGCAGTTTAGGTGAAATAAGGGGCTACACCTTC	CASSLGEIRGYTF
TRBV2	TRBJ1-6	.	.	TGTGCCAGCAGTGCGTCTCATTTGGGTAATTCACCCCTCCACTTT	CASSASHLGNSPLHF
TRBV28	TRBJ2-7	.	.	TGTGCCAGCAGCTCAGCTGCCCTCTCCTACGAGCAGTACTTC	CASSSAALSYEQYF
TRBV6-6	TRBJ1-5	TRBD1	once	TGTGCCAGCAGTGACGGGACAGTCAATCAGCCCCAGCATTTT	CASSDGTVNQPQHF
TRBV15	TRBJ1-2	.	.	TGTGCCACCAGCAATCCGGGCTATGGCTACACCTTC	CATSNPGYGYTF
TRBV7-2	TRBJ1-2	.	.	TGTGCCAGCAGCTTTCGAGGCGGCTATGGCTACACCTTC	CASSFRGGYGYTF
TRBV18	TRBJ1-2	.	.	TGTGCCAGCTCACCAGAATCCACCAACTATGGCTACACCTTC	CASSPESTNYGYTF
TRBV7-3	TRBJ2-1	TRBD2	.	TGTGCCAGCAGCTCGCTAGCGGGAGACAGCTCCTACAATGAGCAGTTCTTC	CASSSLAGDSSYNEQFF
TRBV3-1/TRBV3-2	TRBJ2-3	.	.	TGTGCCAGCAGCCAAGATTCTGGCAGTTCTTGGAATTTT	CASSQDSGSSWNF
TRBV27	TRBJ1-1	TRBD1	.	TGTGCCAGCAGTTTAAATGGACAGGGGGTGGGCACTGAAGCTTTCTTT	CASSLNGQGVGTEAFF
TRBV19	TRBJ2-5	.	.	TGTGCCAGTAGTATAGACACAGGGATGGGGCAAGAGACCCAGTACTTC	CASSIDTGMGQETQYF
TRBV9	TRBJ2-3	TRBD1	.	TGTGCCAGCGGATGGGGACAGGGGACAGATACGCAGTATTTT	CASGWGQGTDTQYF
TRBV14	TRBJ2-5	.	.	TGTGCCAGCAGCCGCACAACCGCCGGGCCTCCAAGGCAAGAGACCCAGTACTTC	CASSRTTAGPPRQETQYF
TRBV6-5	TRBJ2-7	TRBD2	.	TGTGCCAGCACCTTGGGGGGGACCGTCTACGAGCAGTACTTC	CASTLGGTVYEQYF
TRBV5-4	TRBJ1-2	TRBD1	.	TGTGCCAGCAGCTTAAACAGGGGAGTCGACTATGGCTACACCTTC	CASSLNRGVDYGYTF
TRBV30	TRBJ2-1	TRBD2	once	TGTGCCTGGATCGGCGGGAGGTACAATGAGCAGTTCTTC	CAWIGGRYNEQFF
TRBV7-2	TRBJ2-7	TRBD2	.	TGTGCCAGCAGGGAGCGGGACGTTTACGAGCAGTACTTC	CASRERDVYEQYF
TRBV28	TRBJ2-2	.	.	TGTGCCAGCATCGAGGGAGAAGCTTCCGGGGAGCTGTTTTTT	CASIEGEASGELFF
TRBV19	TRBJ2-7	TRBD2	.	TGTGCCAGTAGTATAAGACTAGCGGGACTTCTATACGAGCAGTACTTC	CASSIRLAGLLYEQYF
TRBV7-9	TRBJ1-2	.	few	TGTGCCAGCAGCTTAGCCGGGAACAGTAACTATGGCTACACCTTC	CASSLAGNSNYGYTF
TRBV2	TRBJ2-2	.	.	TGTGCCAGCAGTGAAGGGCAGGGATCGGCCGGGGAGCTGTTTTTT	CASSEGQGSAGELFF
TRBV5-6	TRBJ2-7	.	.	TGTGCCAGCAGCTTGGGTCCAGTTAGCTCCTACGAGCAGTACTTC	CASSLGPVSSYEQYF
TRBV19	TRBJ1-2	TRBD1	.	TGTGCCAGTAGTCTAGGAACAGGGGGCTCTGGCTACACCTTC	CASSLGTGGSGYTF
TRBV7-2	TRBJ1-5	TRBD1	.	TGTGCCAGCAGCTTAGCGCTAGGGACAGGGGGCGCGCGGCAGCCCCAGCATTTT	CASSLALGTGGARQPQHF
TRBV27	TRBJ1-6	.	once	TGTGCCAGCAGTCTCGAGAATTCACCCCTCCACTTT	CASSLENSPLHF
TRBV4-3	TRBJ2-7	TRBD2	.	TGCGCCAGCAGCCTATCTAGCGGGAGTTACGAGCAGTACTTC	CASSLSSGSYEQYF
TRBV9	TRBJ2-1	.	.	TGTGCCAGCAGCCTGGGATTTGAGCAGTTCTTC	CASSLGFEQFF
TRBV7-3	TRBJ2-3	.	.	TGTGCCAGCAGCTTATCAGGGGGCACAGATACGCAGTATTTT	CASSLSGGTDTQYF
TRBV28	TRBJ1-3	.	.	TGTGCCAGCCGGGACGGCAGTCGGCGGAACACCATATATTTT	CASRDGSRRNTIYF
TRBV4-1	TRBJ1-2	.	.	TGCGCCAGCAGCCAAGCGCACCGAGGTTGGGGGGAGGACTATGGCTACACCTTC	CASSQAHRGWGEDYGYTF
TRBV5-1	TRBJ2-1	.	.	TGCGCCAGCAGAGGAGAACTCGGGAACAATGAGCAGTTCTTC	CASRGELGNNEQFF
TRBV7-9	TRBJ2-5	TRBD1	.	TGTGCCAGCAGCCTACAGGGGATGCAAGAGACCCAGTACTTC	CASSLQGMQETQYF
TRBV2	TRBJ1-5	.	few	TGTGCCAGCAGGGCCAGGACAGCCACCGATCAGCCCCAGCATTTT	CASRARTATDQPQHF
TRBV4-1	TRBJ1-2	.	.	TGCGCCAGCAGCCCCCTGAGCCTCCGCCGACCGACTAACTATGGCTACACCTTC	CASSPLSLRRPTNYGYTF
TRBV30	TRBJ1-3	.	.	TGTGCCTGGAGTTTAGGAGCCTCTGGAAACACCATATATTTT	CAWSLGASGNTIYF
TRBV7-9	TRBJ1-1	.	few	TGTGCCAGCAGCCATACGAACACTGAAGCTTTCTTT	CASSHTNTEAFF
TRBV11-3	TRBJ2-2	TRBD1	.	TGTGCCAGCAGCAAACAGGGGACCGGGGAGCTGTTTTTT	CASSKQGTGELFF
TRBV10-1	TRBJ2-2	.	.	TGCGCCAGCAGTGAGTTGTCAGGAGACGGGGAGCTGTTTTTT	CASSELSGDGELFF
TRBV28	TRBJ1-2	.	.	TGTGCCAGCAGTTTAACGGTCACCGGGGACACCTTC	CASSLTVTGDTF
TRBV4-2	TRBJ2-5	.	few	TGTGCCAGCAGCCAAGTTGGGAGGACAGGATACCAAGAGACCCAGTACTTC	CASSQVGRTGYQETQYF
TRBV5-1	TRBJ2-7	.	.	TGCGCCAGCAGCCCCAGTGGTAGCGCGAGCTCCTACGAGCAGTACTTC	CASSPSGSASSYEQYF
TRBV3-1/TRBV3-2	TRBJ1-3	.	.	TGTGCCAGCAGCCAGACGGGAAACACCATATATTTT	CASSQTGNTIYF
TRBV16	TRBJ1-2	.	.	TGTGCCAGCAGCCTTTTTCCCCAAAGGATTGGCTACACCTTC	CASSLFPQRIGYTF
TRBV18	TRBJ1-5	.	.	TGTGCCAGCTCACCGCGTGGGGGCCCCTCTACCGATTATAGCAATCAGCCCCAGCATTTT	CASSPRGGPSTDYSNQPQHF
TRBV5-6	TRBJ2-7	.	once	TGTGCCAGCAGCTTGGTGGGGACCCCTGGCTACGAGCAGTACTTC	CASSLVGTPGYEQYF
TRBV5-1	TRBJ2-1	TRBD2	.	TGCGCCAGCAACCCGGGACTAGCGGAGACCTACAATGAGCAGTTCTTC	CASNPGLAETYNEQFF
TRBV28	TRBJ2-1	.	.	TGTGCCAGCAGTGAGTTTACGGCGAGCTCCTACAATGAGCAGTTCTTC	CASSEFTASSYNEQFF